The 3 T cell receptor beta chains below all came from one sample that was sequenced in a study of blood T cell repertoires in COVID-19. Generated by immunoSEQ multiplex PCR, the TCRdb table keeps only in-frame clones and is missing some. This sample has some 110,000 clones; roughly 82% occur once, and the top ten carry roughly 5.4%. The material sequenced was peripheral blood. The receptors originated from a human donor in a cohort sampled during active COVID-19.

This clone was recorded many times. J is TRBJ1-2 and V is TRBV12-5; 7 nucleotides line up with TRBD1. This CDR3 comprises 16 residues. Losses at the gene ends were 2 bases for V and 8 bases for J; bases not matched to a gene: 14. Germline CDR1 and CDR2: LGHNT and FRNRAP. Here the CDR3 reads CASGLSLFQGGSGYTF. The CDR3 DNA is TGTGCTAGTGGTTTGTCCCTCTTCCAGGGGGGATCCGGCTACACCTTC.

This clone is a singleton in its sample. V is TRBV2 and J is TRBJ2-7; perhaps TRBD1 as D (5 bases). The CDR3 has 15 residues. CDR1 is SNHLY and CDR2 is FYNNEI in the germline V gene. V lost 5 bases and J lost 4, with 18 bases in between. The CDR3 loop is CASSTPGNPIYEQYF. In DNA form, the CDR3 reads TGTGCCAGCAGTACCCCAGGGAACCCGATTTACGAGCAGTACTTC.

The CDR3 bases are TGTGCCAGTAGTATGACTAGCGCCAACAATGAGCAGTTCTTC. It encodes CASSMTSANNEQFF. The chain is built from TRBV19 and TRBJ2-1; 8 bases line up with TRBD2. The CDR3 has 14 residues. J was trimmed by 5 bases and V by 3 bases; bases with no gene match: 3. Germline CDR1 is LNHDA and CDR2 is SQIVND (reference sequence).